These 9 T cell receptor beta chains were sequenced from one sample in a study of blood T cell repertoires in COVID-19. Generated by immunoSEQ multiplex PCR, the TCRdb table keeps only in-frame clones and is missing some. The sample includes 140,000 to 150,000 clones, 87% of them seen just once. The material sequenced was peripheral blood. These receptors were taken from a man aged 80 or over with acute or convalescent COVID-19.

The chain has TRBV7-2 and TRBJ2-1; 7 positions agree with TRBD2. Germline values: CDR1 SGHTA, CDR2 FQGNSA. The CDR3 is made up of 16 amino acids. The junction had 6 bases not matched to a gene; V was cut back by 2 bases and J by 2 bases. The CDR3 nucleotides are TGTGCCAGCAGCTTAATGGCGGGAGTTGCCTACAATGAGCAGTTCTTC. Translation: CASSLMAGVAYNEQFF.

The chain is built from TRBV5-1 and TRBJ1-5; 10 bases line up with TRBD1. The V gene end was trimmed by 4 bases and the J gene end by 5 bases; junction bases not matched to a gene: 3. Germline lookup yields CDR1 SGHRS and CDR2 YFSETQ. This CDR3 contains 14 residues. The CDR3 DNA reads as TGCGCCAGCAGCCCAGGGACAGGGGATCAGCCCCAGCATTTT. Translation gives CASSPGTGDQPQHF.

This chain joins TRBV27 and TRBJ2-7; TRBD1 matches 7 bases. Germline CDR1 and CDR2: MNHEY and SMNVEV (reference sequence). The CDR3 has 15 amino acids. V was pared by 0 bases and J by 3 bases, with 5 bases of the junction left unmatched. CDR3 sequence (DNA): TGTGCCAGCAGTTTATCGAGGGCAGGGGGCTACGAGCAGTACTTC. Translating gives CASSLSRAGGYEQYF.

This clone has just one count. The chain carries TRBV5-1 and TRBJ2-1; weak D call: TRBD1 (5 bases). Trimming cost V 4 bases and J 6 bases, with 11 bases left between them. CDR1 SGHRS and CDR2 YFSETQ come from the germline V gene. The CDR3 contains 13 residues. Here the CDR3 DNA reads TGCGCCAGCAGCCTAGGACAAAGCAATGAGCAGTTCTTC. It is translated as CASSLGQSNEQFF.

This chain joins TRBV11-2 and TRBJ2-5; 8 bases align to TRBD1. The ends lost 1 base at V and 5 bases at J; junction bases unmatched: 6. The CDR3 spans 15 residues. Germline CDR1 reads SGHAT; CDR2 reads FQNNGV. The DNA of the CDR3 is TGTGCCAGCAGCTTAGGGGCAGGGGGCATGGAGACCCAGTACTTC. Amino acid sequence: CASSLGAGGMETQYF. The full variable domain, completed using reference TRBV11-2 and TRBJ2-5, is EAGVAQSPRYKIIEKRQSVAFWCNPISGHATLYWYQQILGQGPKLLIQFQNNGVVDDSQLPKDRFSAERLKGVDSTLKIQPAKLEDSAVYLCASSLGAGGMETQYFGPGTRLLVL.

The chain links TRBV5-1 to TRBJ1-5; D is unclear. Germline V gene sequence: CDR1 SGHRS, CDR2 YFSETQ. CDR3 length equals 14 residues. Trimming shortened V by 4 bases and J by 6 bases, and 14 bases separated the two germline ends. The CDR3 loop is CASSLEGGSQPQHF. The CDR3 DNA follows: TGCGCCAGCAGCCTCGAAGGCGGTAGTCAGCCCCAGCATTTT.

The chain has TRBV5-8 and TRBJ1-3; D remains unclear. This CDR3 is built from 18 residues. Germline V gene sequence: CDR1 SGHTS, CDR2 YDEGEE. Trimming shortened V by 0 bases and J by 0 bases, and 16 bases separated the two germline ends. CDR3 in DNA: TGTGCCAGCAGCTTGGAAATCGCGCGGGTTCTCTCTGGAAACACCATATATTTT. Its protein is CASSLEIARVLSGNTIYF.

The chain recombines TRBV10-3 with TRBJ1-1; D unresolved. Trimming removed 3 bases from V and 1 base from J, with 6 bases in between. Germline V gives CDR1 ENHRY, CDR2 SYGVKD. This CDR3 spans 13 amino acids. The chain's CDR3 is CAISDGGNTEAFF. In nucleotides, the CDR3 is TGTGCCATCAGTGATGGAGGGAACACTGAAGCTTTCTTT.

The CDR3 protein is CASSSGTGGGYTF. In nucleotides, the CDR3 is TGTGCCAGCAGTTCCGGGACGGGGGGTGGCTACACCTTC. The genes are TRBV12-3 or TRBV12-4 and TRBJ1-2, with TRBD1 as a possible D gene (5 bases). The CDR3 runs to 13 residues. Trimming shortened V by 4 bases and J by 7 bases, and 13 bases separated the two germline ends.